This T cell receptor (beta chain) was obtained from a study of T cells after yellow fever vaccination. In its sample, this clonotype was seen many times. Its cognate antigen is unknown. TCRdb ran MiXCR on the 5' RACE reads and lists one entry per CDR3 protein. Here the sample spans some 70,000 distinct CDR3 sequences, about 6.5% being singletons. The CDR3 extends over 13 amino acids. V lost 3 bases and J lost 6, with 12 bases in between. In germline, CDR1 is SGHDT, CDR2 YYEEEE. Notes on the study in general: Post-booster reappearance was seen for most primary-vaccination clones (nearly 97% CD4, 80% to 90% CD8).

This clonotype was obtained from a man between 18 and 35 years old who received the YFV17D yellow fever vaccine. The sample was CD8+ T cells sorted from PBMCs, taken roughly 45 days after the first yellow fever vaccination. V usage is TRBV5-6 and J usage is TRBJ2-5; the D gene is possibly TRBD1 (5 bases). The CDR3 reads CASSSTGPQTQYF. CDR3 bases: TGTGCCAGCAGCTCCACAGGTCCGCAGACCCAGTACTTC. Variable domain in full (rest from reference TRBV5-6 and TRBJ2-5): DAGVTQSPTHLIKTRGQQVTLRCSPKSGHDTVSWYQQALGQGPQFIFQYYEEEERQRGNFPDRFSGHQFPNYSSELNVNALLLGDSALYLCASSSTGPQTQYFGPGTRLLVL.